This TCR beta chain was captured in a study of blood T cell repertoires in COVID-19. Trimming shortened V by 4 bases and J by 5 bases, and 12 bases separated the two germline ends. The CDR3 covers 14 residues. Germline V CDR1 and CDR2: LGHNT, FRNRAP. Sequencing was performed with immunoSEQ multiplex PCR; in TCRdb, only in-frame clones are kept and a portion is missing. Of about 200,000 clones in the sample, about 89% were seen once. Sequencing was carried out using PBMCs or T cells enriched from blood (not recorded which). The sequence was collected from a woman aged 18-30 years who had recovered from COVID-19. This chain connects TRBV12-5 to TRBJ1-5; no definite D call. CDR3 sequence (DNA): TGTGCTAGTGGTTCCGGCGGGATCTATCAGCCCCAGCATTTT. It is translated as CASGSGGIYQPQHF.